Listed below are T cell receptor beta chains from one sample, sequenced in a study of blood T cell repertoires in COVID-19. Sequencing used immunoSEQ multiplex PCR; TCRdb keeps in-frame clones, though not all of them. Here the sample spans roughly 300,000 clones, around 90% being singletons. Sequencing used PBMCs or T cells enriched from blood (not recorded which). These receptors originate from a woman between 25 and 40 years old who had recovered from COVID-19. The CDR3 runs from the conserved cysteine through the conserved F or W. Fields, in order: D gene, clone size, V gene, J gene, CDR3 protein, CDR3 DNA. The D gene is left open where the match is weak. Rows give clone size only sometimes, using once, few, many, or a class for an expanded clone.

d_call: .; clone_size: .; v_call: TRBV28; j_call: TRBJ1-2; cdr3_aa: CASSFSWAEPANYGYTF; cdr3_nt: TGTGCCAGCAGTTTTAGTTGGGCTGAACCCGCTAACTATGGCTACACCTTC
d_call: .; clone_size: .; v_call: TRBV6-5; j_call: TRBJ1-1; cdr3_aa: CASSPPRGTEAFF; cdr3_nt: TGTGCCAGCAGTCCACCACGGGGGACTGAAGCTTTCTTT
d_call: .; clone_size: .; v_call: TRBV11-2; j_call: TRBJ1-2; cdr3_aa: CASSLAETGPYTF; cdr3_nt: TGTGCCAGCAGCTTAGCTGAGACAGGTCCCTACACCTTC
d_call: .; clone_size: .; v_call: TRBV28; j_call: TRBJ1-2; cdr3_aa: CASSYSYGYTF; cdr3_nt: TGTGCCAGCAGTTACAGCTATGGCTACACCTTC
d_call: TRBD1; clone_size: .; v_call: TRBV11-2; j_call: TRBJ1-1; cdr3_aa: CASSLGQQNTEAFF; cdr3_nt: TGTGCCAGCAGCCTGGGACAGCAGAACACTGAAGCTTTCTTT
d_call: TRBD1; clone_size: .; v_call: TRBV19; j_call: TRBJ1-5; cdr3_aa: CASSNLLGTGGHQPQHF; cdr3_nt: TGTGCCAGTAGTAATCTCCTCGGGACAGGGGGCCATCAGCCCCAGCATTTT
d_call: TRBD2; clone_size: .; v_call: TRBV27; j_call: TRBJ2-3; cdr3_aa: CASSLKNIPLAGGGTDTQYF; cdr3_nt: TGTGCCAGCAGTTTAAAAAATATCCCCTTAGCGGGAGGAGGCACAGATACGCAGTATTTT
d_call: TRBD2; clone_size: few; v_call: TRBV9; j_call: TRBJ2-3; cdr3_aa: CASSVDDSGGIGDTQYF; cdr3_nt: TGTGCCAGCAGCGTAGATGATAGCGGGGGAATAGGAGATACGCAGTATTTT
d_call: .; clone_size: .; v_call: TRBV28; j_call: TRBJ2-7; cdr3_aa: CASSSRQVIYEQYF; cdr3_nt: TGTGCCAGCAGTTCCCGTCAGGTTATCTACGAGCAGTACTTC
d_call: .; clone_size: .; v_call: TRBV29-1; j_call: TRBJ1-5; cdr3_aa: CSVGAGSNQPQHF; cdr3_nt: TGCAGCGTTGGGGCGGGTAGCAATCAGCCCCAGCATTTT
d_call: TRBD2; clone_size: .; v_call: TRBV9; j_call: TRBJ2-5; cdr3_aa: CASSGTSGRAGETQYF; cdr3_nt: TGTGCCAGCAGCGGGACTAGCGGGAGGGCCGGAGAGACCCAGTACTTC
d_call: .; clone_size: .; v_call: TRBV7-8; j_call: TRBJ2-2; cdr3_aa: CASSPIGELFF; cdr3_nt: TGTGCCAGCAGTCCTATCGGGGAGCTGTTTTTT
d_call: .; clone_size: once; v_call: TRBV6-1; j_call: TRBJ2-6; cdr3_aa: CASSEPSGANVLTF; cdr3_nt: TGTGCCAGCAGTGAACCGTCTGGGGCCAACGTCCTGACTTTC
d_call: TRBD2; clone_size: .; v_call: TRBV3-1/TRBV3-2; j_call: TRBJ2-5; cdr3_aa: CASSQTSGVETQYF; cdr3_nt: TGTGCCAGCAGCCAAACTAGCGGGGTAGAGACCCAGTACTTC
d_call: TRBD2; clone_size: .; v_call: TRBV27; j_call: TRBJ2-7; cdr3_aa: CASSLSSGRVDEQYF; cdr3_nt: TGTGCCAGCAGTTTATCAAGCGGGAGGGTCGACGAGCAGTACTTC
d_call: .; clone_size: once; v_call: TRBV19; j_call: TRBJ2-5; cdr3_aa: CASSILLGRGRETQYF; cdr3_nt: TGTGCCAGTAGTATATTGTTGGGCAGGGGACGAGAGACCCAGTACTTC
d_call: TRBD1; clone_size: .; v_call: TRBV6-4; j_call: TRBJ2-3; cdr3_aa: CASRRTGGASDTQYF; cdr3_nt: TGTGCCAGCAGGAGGACAGGGGGCGCGTCAGATACGCAGTATTTT
d_call: .; clone_size: .; v_call: TRBV7-9; j_call: TRBJ2-1; cdr3_aa: CASSLGLGGAGAYNEQFF; cdr3_nt: TGTGCCAGCAGCTTAGGTTTAGGTGGTGCGGGGGCGTACAATGAGCAGTTCTTC
d_call: .; clone_size: .; v_call: TRBV20-1; j_call: TRBJ2-7; cdr3_aa: CSASPGSLYEQYF; cdr3_nt: TGCAGTGCTAGTCCGGGTTCCCTCTACGAGCAGTACTTC
d_call: TRBD2; clone_size: .; v_call: TRBV7-2; j_call: TRBJ2-7; cdr3_aa: CASSLTPGGFYEQYF; cdr3_nt: TGTGCCAGCAGCTTAACCCCGGGGGGATTCTACGAGCAGTACTTC
d_call: .; clone_size: .; v_call: TRBV19; j_call: TRBJ1-1; cdr3_aa: CASTPTGGRGTTEAFF; cdr3_nt: TGTGCCAGTACTCCTACGGGGGGCAGGGGAACAACTGAAGCTTTCTTT
d_call: TRBD2; clone_size: .; v_call: TRBV7-2; j_call: TRBJ2-7; cdr3_aa: CASRNGLAGVYEQYF; cdr3_nt: TGTGCCAGCAGGAACGGACTAGCGGGAGTGTACGAGCAGTACTTC
d_call: .; clone_size: few; v_call: TRBV2; j_call: TRBJ2-7; cdr3_aa: CASTLSRGGVNEQYF; cdr3_nt: TGTGCCAGCACGCTCTCAAGGGGGGGTGTAAACGAGCAGTACTTC
d_call: TRBD2; clone_size: .; v_call: TRBV6-2/TRBV6-3; j_call: TRBJ2-3; cdr3_aa: CASTYVRRKAGGSHTQYF; cdr3_nt: TGTGCCAGCACTTACGTTCGGAGGAAAGCGGGAGGGTCGCATACGCAGTATTTT
d_call: TRBD2; clone_size: .; v_call: TRBV5-1; j_call: TRBJ2-3; cdr3_aa: CASTGTSSDTQYF; cdr3_nt: TGCGCCAGCACCGGGACTAGTAGTGATACGCAGTATTTT
d_call: TRBD1; clone_size: .; v_call: TRBV30; j_call: TRBJ1-1; cdr3_aa: CAWSPGTGNTEAFF; cdr3_nt: TGTGCCTGGAGTCCCGGGACAGGGAACACTGAAGCTTTCTTT
d_call: TRBD1; clone_size: .; v_call: TRBV2; j_call: TRBJ1-2; cdr3_aa: CASSEAIKGQANYGYTF; cdr3_nt: TGTGCCAGCAGTGAAGCCATAAAGGGACAGGCTAACTATGGCTACACCTTC
d_call: TRBD1; clone_size: .; v_call: TRBV28; j_call: TRBJ1-6; cdr3_aa: CASSLGTANYNSPLHF; cdr3_nt: TGTGCCAGCAGTTTAGGGACAGCGAACTATAATTCACCCCTCCACTTT
d_call: TRBD1; clone_size: .; v_call: TRBV6-2/TRBV6-3; j_call: TRBJ1-5; cdr3_aa: CASSSGTGGVQPQHF; cdr3_nt: TGTGCCAGCAGTTCCGGGACAGGGGGCGTTCAGCCCCAGCATTTT